This entry describes one T cell receptor (beta chain). TCRdb redid the calling of the 5' RACE reads with MiXCR, one entry per CDR3 protein. Of under 55,000 distinct CDR3 sequences in the sample, 6.6% were seen once. This specimen belongs to a study of T cells after yellow fever vaccination. Study-wide results and limits: Researchers noted that a small share of clonotypes showed up in both CD4 and CD8 compartments.

Germline CDR1 is MNHEY and CDR2 is SVGAGI. The CDR3 length is 17 residues. Trimming removed 6 bases from V and 2 bases from J, with 23 bases in between. The receptor comes from a man aged 18 to 29 who received the YFV17D yellow fever vaccine. Material: CD8+ T cells not binding an NS4B(214-222) dextramer, sorted from PBMCs, obtained roughly 45 days after the first yellow fever vaccination. The chain couples TRBV6-5 to TRBJ2-7; no firm D call. The CDR3 spells CASSSYRVEGYPYEQYV. Here the CDR3 DNA reads TGTGCCAGCAGCTCTTACCGTGTAGAAGGGTATCCCTACGAGCAGTACGTC.